This T cell receptor beta chain was recorded in a study of cytotoxic CD8 clonotypes in ibrutinib-treated CLL. Overall study context: Response specimens were obtained following a median treatment duration of about 12 months, with a range of 6 to 36. Overall study findings and caveats: Baseline clonality, above age-matched healthy donor levels, tracked circulating CD8+ T-cell counts.

Using immunoSEQ multiplex PCR, the repertoire was profiled, and TCRdb retains in-frame clones only, with some absent. The sample carries around 97,000 clones, 60% to 80% recorded once. Extraction of roughly 1.8 micrograms of genomic DNA from cryopreserved PBMCs supplied material for TCR beta libraries. For this clone: What it binds is unknown.

This sequence was found in a human donor with chronic lymphocytic leukemia. The sequencing here drew on PBMCs, taken after 12 months of ibrutinib treatment.

CDR3 in DNA: TGTGCCAGCTCACCAAAGAGGATGGACACCGGGGAGCTGTTTTTT. It translates to CASSPKRMDTGELFF. The chain joins TRBV18 to TRBJ2-2; D uncertain. Per the germline V gene, CDR1 is KGHSH and CDR2 is LQKENI. V was cut by 2 bases and J by 3 bases, with 10 bases left in between. The CDR3 is made up of 15 amino acids.